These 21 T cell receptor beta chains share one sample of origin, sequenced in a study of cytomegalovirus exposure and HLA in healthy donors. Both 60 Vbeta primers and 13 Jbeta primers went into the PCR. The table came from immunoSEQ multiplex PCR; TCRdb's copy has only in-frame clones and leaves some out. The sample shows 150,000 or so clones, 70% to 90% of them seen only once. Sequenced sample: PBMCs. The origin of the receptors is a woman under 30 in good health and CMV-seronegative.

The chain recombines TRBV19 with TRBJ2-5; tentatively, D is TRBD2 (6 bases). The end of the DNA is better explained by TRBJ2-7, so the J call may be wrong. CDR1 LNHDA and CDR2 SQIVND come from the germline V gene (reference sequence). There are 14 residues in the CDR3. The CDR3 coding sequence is TGTGCCAGTAGTATAGGGACTACCTCCTACGAGCAGTACTTC. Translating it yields CASSIGTTSYEQYF.

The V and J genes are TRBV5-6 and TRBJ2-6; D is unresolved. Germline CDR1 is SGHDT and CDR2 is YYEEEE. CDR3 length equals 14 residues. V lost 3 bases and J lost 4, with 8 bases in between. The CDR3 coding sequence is TGTGCCAGCAGCTCCAGTGCCGGGGCCAACGTCCTGACTTTC. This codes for CASSSSAGANVLTF.

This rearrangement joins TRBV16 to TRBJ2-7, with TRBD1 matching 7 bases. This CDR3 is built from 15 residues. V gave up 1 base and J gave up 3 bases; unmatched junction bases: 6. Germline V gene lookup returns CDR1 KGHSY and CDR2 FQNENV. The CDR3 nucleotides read TGTGCCAGCAGCCAATTTGCCTACAGGGGCTACGAGCAGTACTTC. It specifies CASSQFAYRGYEQYF.

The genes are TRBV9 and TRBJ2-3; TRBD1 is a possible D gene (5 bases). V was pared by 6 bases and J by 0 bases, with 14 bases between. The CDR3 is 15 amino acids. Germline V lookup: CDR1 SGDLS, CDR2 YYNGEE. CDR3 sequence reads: CASNPLGPSTDTQYF. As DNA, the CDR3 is TGTGCCAGCAACCCTCTGGGGCCTAGCACAGATACGCAGTATTTT.

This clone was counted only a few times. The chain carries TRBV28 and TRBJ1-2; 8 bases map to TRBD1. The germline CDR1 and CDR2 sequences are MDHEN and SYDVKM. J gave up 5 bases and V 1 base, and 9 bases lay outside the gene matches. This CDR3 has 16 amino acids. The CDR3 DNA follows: TGTGCCAGCAGTTTATCACGTGACAGGGGTGGATATGGCTACACCTTC. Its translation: CASSLSRDRGGYGYTF.

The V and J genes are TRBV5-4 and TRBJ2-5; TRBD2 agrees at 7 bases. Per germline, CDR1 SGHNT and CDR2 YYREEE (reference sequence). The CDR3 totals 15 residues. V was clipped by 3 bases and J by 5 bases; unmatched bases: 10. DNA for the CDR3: TGTGCCAGCAGCTACGCCGAAACTAGCGTGGAGACCCAGTACTTC. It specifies CASSYAETSVETQYF.

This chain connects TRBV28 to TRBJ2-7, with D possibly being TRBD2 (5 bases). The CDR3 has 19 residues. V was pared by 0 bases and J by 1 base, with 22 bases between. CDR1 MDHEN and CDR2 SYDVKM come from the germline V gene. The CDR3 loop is CASSLWGWGERNTSYEQYF. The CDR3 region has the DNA TGTGCCAGCAGTTTATGGGGGTGGGGTGAGCGGAATACATCCTACGAGCAGTACTTC.

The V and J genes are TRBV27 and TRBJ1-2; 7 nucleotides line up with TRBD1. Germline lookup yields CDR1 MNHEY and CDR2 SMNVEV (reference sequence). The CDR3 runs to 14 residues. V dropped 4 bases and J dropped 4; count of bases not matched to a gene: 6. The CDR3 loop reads CASSSFHRGYGYTF. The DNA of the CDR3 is TGTGCCAGCAGTTCCTTCCACAGGGGCTATGGCTACACCTTC.

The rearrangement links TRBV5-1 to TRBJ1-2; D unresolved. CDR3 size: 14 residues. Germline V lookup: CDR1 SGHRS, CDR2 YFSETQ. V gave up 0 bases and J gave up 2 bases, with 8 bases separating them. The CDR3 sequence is CASSLEENNYGYTF. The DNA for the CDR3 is TGCGCCAGCAGCTTGGAGGAGAACAACTATGGCTACACCTTC.

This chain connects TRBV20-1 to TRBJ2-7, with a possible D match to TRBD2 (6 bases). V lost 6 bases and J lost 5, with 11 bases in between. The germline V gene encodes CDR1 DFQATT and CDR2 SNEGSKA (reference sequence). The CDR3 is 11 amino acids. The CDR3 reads CSASLAHEQYF. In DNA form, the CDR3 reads TGCAGTGCCTCACTAGCCCACGAGCAGTACTTC.

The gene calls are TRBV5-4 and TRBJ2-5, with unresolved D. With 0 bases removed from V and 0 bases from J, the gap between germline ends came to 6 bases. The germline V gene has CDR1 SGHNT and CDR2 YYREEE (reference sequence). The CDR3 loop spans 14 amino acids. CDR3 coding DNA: TGTGCCAGCAGCTTGGAAGCGAACCAAGAGACCCAGTACTTC. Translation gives CASSLEANQETQYF.

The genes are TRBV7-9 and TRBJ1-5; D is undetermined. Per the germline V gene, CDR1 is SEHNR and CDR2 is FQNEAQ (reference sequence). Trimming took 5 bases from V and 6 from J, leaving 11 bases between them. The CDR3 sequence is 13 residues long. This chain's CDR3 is CASSKEGLQPQHF. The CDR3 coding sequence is TGTGCCAGCAGCAAGGAGGGCCTTCAGCCCCAGCATTTT.

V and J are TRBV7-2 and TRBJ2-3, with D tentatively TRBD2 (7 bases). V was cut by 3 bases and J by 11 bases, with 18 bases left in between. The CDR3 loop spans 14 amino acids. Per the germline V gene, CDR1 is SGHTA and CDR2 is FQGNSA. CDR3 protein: CASSFFRGAWVQYF. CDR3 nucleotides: TGTGCCAGCAGCTTTTTTCGGGGGGCTTGGGTGCAGTATTTT.

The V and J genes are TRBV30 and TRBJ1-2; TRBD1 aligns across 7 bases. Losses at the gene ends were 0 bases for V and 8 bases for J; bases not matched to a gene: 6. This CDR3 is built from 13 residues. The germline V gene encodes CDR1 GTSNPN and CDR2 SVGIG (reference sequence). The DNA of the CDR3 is TGTGCCTGGAGTGTACAGGGGATTTACGGCTACACCTTC. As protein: CAWSVQGIYGYTF.

CDR3 sequence: CASSPTGQNNQPQHF. The CDR3 nucleotides read TGTGCCAGCTCACCCACGGGACAGAACAATCAGCCCCAGCATTTT. This sequence joins TRBV18 and TRBJ1-5, with TRBD1 matching 7 bases. CDR1 and CDR2 (germline): KGHSH, LQKENI. Trimming took 3 bases from V and 3 from J; bases not matched to a gene: 5. The CDR3 spans 15 residues.

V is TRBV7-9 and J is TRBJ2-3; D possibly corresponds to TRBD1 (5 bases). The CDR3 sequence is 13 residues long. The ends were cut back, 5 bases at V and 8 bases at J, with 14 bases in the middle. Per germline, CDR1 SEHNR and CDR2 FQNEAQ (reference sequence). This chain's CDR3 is CASSPMDIGTQYF. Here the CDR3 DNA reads TGTGCCAGCAGCCCGATGGACATAGGTACGCAGTATTTT.

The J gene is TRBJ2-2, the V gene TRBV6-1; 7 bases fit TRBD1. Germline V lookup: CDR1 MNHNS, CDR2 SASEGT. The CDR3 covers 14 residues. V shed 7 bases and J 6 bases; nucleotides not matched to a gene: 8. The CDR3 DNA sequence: TGTGCCAGCATTCACAGGGGATCGCCCGGGGAGCTGTTTTTT. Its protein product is CASIHRGSPGELFF.

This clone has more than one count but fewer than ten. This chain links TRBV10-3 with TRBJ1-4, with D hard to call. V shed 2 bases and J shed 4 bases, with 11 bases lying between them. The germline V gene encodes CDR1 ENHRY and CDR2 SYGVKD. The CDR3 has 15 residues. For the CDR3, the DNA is TGTGCCATCAGTGAGGGCGGCAGTATTAATGAAAAACTGTTTTTT. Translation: CAISEGGSINEKLFF.

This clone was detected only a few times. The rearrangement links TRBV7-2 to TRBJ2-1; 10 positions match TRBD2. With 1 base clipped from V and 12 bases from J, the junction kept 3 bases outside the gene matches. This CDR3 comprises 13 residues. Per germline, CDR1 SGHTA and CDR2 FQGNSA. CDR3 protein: CASSLVLAGLQFF. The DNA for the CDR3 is TGTGCCAGCAGCTTAGTACTAGCGGGACTGCAGTTCTTC.

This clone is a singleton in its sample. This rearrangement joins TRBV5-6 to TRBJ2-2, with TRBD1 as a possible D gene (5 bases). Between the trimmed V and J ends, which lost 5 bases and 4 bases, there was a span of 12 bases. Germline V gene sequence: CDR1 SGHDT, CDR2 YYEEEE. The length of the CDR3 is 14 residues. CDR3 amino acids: CASRTGPTTGELFF. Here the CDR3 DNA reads TGTGCCAGCAGAACAGGCCCCACCACCGGGGAGCTGTTTTTT.

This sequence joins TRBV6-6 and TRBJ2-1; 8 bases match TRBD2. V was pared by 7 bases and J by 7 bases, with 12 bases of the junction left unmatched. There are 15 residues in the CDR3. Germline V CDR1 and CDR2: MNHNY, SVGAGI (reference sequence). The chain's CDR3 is CASKTRGLVGNEQFF. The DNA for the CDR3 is TGTGCCAGCAAAACCAGGGGACTAGTCGGTAATGAGCAGTTCTTC.